One and the same sample provided the 10 T cell receptor beta chains below, sequenced in a study of T cells in Graves' hyperthyroidism and ophthalmopathy. The CDR3 regions of TCR beta were amplified from RNA transcripts. TCR CDR3 underwent first-round RT-PCR with the HTBI primer set. Each CDR3 protein is one row after TCRdb ran MiXCR on the multiplex PCR reads. The sample yields more than 650,000 distinct CDR3 sequences, 14% seen once. The source material was blood. All receptors come from a woman between 18 and 30 years old with Graves' hyperthyroidism.

This clonotype was detected ten times or more. This chain uses TRBV18 with TRBJ2-1; D remains ambiguous. The CDR3 is 14 amino acids. V lost 2 bases and J 9 bases, leaving 14 bases between the germline ends. CDR1 and CDR2 from the germline V gene are KGHSH and LQKENI. The CDR3 coding sequence is TGTGCCAGCTCACCATTTTATGGCCGAGGTGAGCAGTTCTTC. It translates to CASSPFYGRGEQFF.

The chain joins TRBV20-1 to TRBJ2-1; 9 bases are shared with TRBD2. The V gene end was trimmed by 1 base and the J gene end by 4 bases; junction bases not matched to a gene: 8. Germline CDR1 DFQATT, CDR2 SNEGSKA (reference sequence). CDR3 length: 16 residues. The CDR3 DNA is TGCAGTGCTAGAGGGGGGAACGCGGGAGGGTACAATGAGCAGTTCTTC. Residues: CSARGGNAGGYNEQFF.

This clonotype has at least ten counts. The rearrangement links TRBV13 to TRBJ2-7; maybe TRBD2 (5 bases). V was pared by 0 bases and J by 7 bases, with 13 bases between. The CDR3 spans 14 residues. Germline CDR1 and CDR2: PRHDT and FYEKMQ (reference sequence). CDR3 nucleotide sequence: TGTGCCAGCAGCTTAGGAGGCGGGCCCCGAGAGCAGTACTTC. Its translation is CASSLGGGPREQYF.

This clonotype came up many times. This sequence joins TRBV20-1 and TRBJ2-7; tentative D call: TRBD1 (5 bases). Looked up from germline, CDR1 is DFQATT and CDR2 is SNEGSKA (reference sequence). The CDR3 totals 14 residues. V was shortened by 0 bases and J by 4 bases, with 13 bases between the two germline ends. CDR3 protein: CSARDVQGRYEQYF. The CDR3 region has the DNA TGCAGTGCTAGAGATGTTCAGGGTCGGTACGAGCAGTACTTC.

The table lists this clonotype with a few counts. V and J are TRBV28 and TRBJ1-1; no clear D. The length of the CDR3 is 14 residues. Germline CDR1 is MDHEN and CDR2 is SYDVKM. Trimming took off 7 bases at V and 0 bases at J, with 12 bases between the two ends. CDR3 nucleotide sequence: TGTGCCAGCACCCCCCTAGGGTTGAACACTGAAGCTTTCTTT. It specifies CASTPLGLNTEAFF.

At least ten counts were recorded for this clonotype. This chain links TRBV6-2 or TRBV6-3 with TRBJ2-2; D gene ambiguous. Germline CDR1 and CDR2: MNHEY and SVGEGT. The CDR3 covers 14 residues. Deletions cut 2 bases from V and 1 base from J, with 5 bases between. The CDR3 reads CASSYGGNTGELFF. CDR3 nucleotides: TGTGCCAGCAGTTACGGTGGGAACACCGGGGAGCTGTTTTTT.

This clonotype showed up just a few times. The V call is TRBV7-3, the J call TRBJ1-1; D ambiguous. This CDR3 comprises 14 residues. Deletions cut 3 bases from V and 1 base from J, with 9 bases between. Germline CDR1 reads SGHTA; CDR2 reads FQGTGA. The CDR3 DNA sequence: TGTGCCAGCAGCTTTGGCAGTGCGAACACTGAAGCTTTCTTT. Translated: CASSFGSANTEAFF.

In this sample, this clonotype turned up a few times. The V gene is TRBV7-9, the J gene TRBJ2-2, with 7 bases matching TRBD1. The J segment lost 2 bases and the V segment lost 7 bases, leaving 7 bases of the junction unmatched. Germline V gene sequence: CDR1 SEHNR, CDR2 FQNEAQ (reference sequence). The CDR3 consists of 15 residues. The CDR3 sequence: CASTPGDRNTGELFF. The CDR3 DNA follows: TGTGCCAGCACTCCAGGGGACAGAAACACCGGGGAGCTGTTTTTT.

This clonotype was found a few times. The chain recombines TRBV6-1 with TRBJ1-2; D possibly corresponds to TRBD1 (6 bases). The CDR3 totals 15 residues. The V gene lost 5 bases and the J gene lost 6 bases, with 19 bases spanning the gap. Germline V gene sequence: CDR1 MNHNS, CDR2 SASEGT. The CDR3 spells CASSYRDTVLDGYTF. The CDR3 nucleotides are TGTGCCAGCAGTTACCGGGACACTGTGTTGGATGGCTACACCTTC.

Ten or more counts support this clonotype. This chain links TRBV28 with TRBJ2-5; weak D call: TRBD1 (6 bases). CDR3 length equals 14 residues. V shed 4 bases and J shed 3 bases, with 12 bases lying between them. Germline assignment: CDR1 MDHEN and CDR2 SYDVKM. The CDR3 DNA sequence: TGTGCCAGCAGTTCCACGAACAGGGAAGAGACCCAGTACTTC. This codes for CASSSTNREETQYF.